This T cell receptor (beta chain) was captured by sequencing in a study of T-cell reconstitution after alpha-beta-depleted transplantation in children. The study's findings and limits: For some patients, TCRbeta diversity was high at day 60 because of recipient T cells and thymic progenitors that survived.

TCRbeta library preparation incorporated unique molecular identifiers. TCRdb used MiXCR to reprocess the PCR reads, holding one entry per CDR3 protein. Among hundreds of thousands of distinct CDR3 sequences listed, just under 8.5% were seen once. Ten or more counts support this clonotype. What it binds is unknown. CDR3 length equals 16 residues. V shed 0 bases, J shed 1 base, and the junction held 3 bases outside the gene matches. Germline CDR1 SGDLS, CDR2 YYNGEE. The V call is TRBV9, the J call TRBJ2-5, with 10 bases identical to TRBD2. The sequence came from a male patient aged 5 to 17 who had a stem cell transplant for acute lymphoblastic leukemia, so the T cells may come from the graft donor. The material was PBMCs, mostly from graft donor cells, obtained 180 days after TCRalphabeta/CD19-depleted stem cell transplant. The CDR3 region is CASSVGLAGAQETQYF. DNA of the CDR3: TGTGCCAGCAGCGTAGGGCTAGCGGGAGCCCAAGAGACCCAGTACTTC.